This T cell receptor (beta chain) was recorded in a study of neoadjuvant anti-PD-1 for oral cavity cancer. Across the study: Most patients had three to four biweekly doses of 3 mg/kg nivolumab before resection.

Whole-study findings and limits: Pretreatment Treg/Th17 ratio correlated inversely with post-treatment tumor clonality.

PBMC libraries mostly used around 460 ng of input genomic DNA, with six replicates per sample. TCRdb's copy holds only in-frame clones and misses some; the assay was immunoSEQ multiplex PCR. The data show 13,000 to 15,000 clones, about three quarters seen once. Points on this clone: Its antigen is as yet unknown.

Time point denoted: after neoadjuvant nivolumab, at surgical resection. Blood cells were analyzed directly, without culture or expansion. The receptor comes from a person between 40 and 79 years old with oral cavity squamous cell carcinoma. Sequenced material: PBMCs, taken after nivolumab (anti-PD-1) treatment.

The CDR3 DNA follows: TGTGCCAGCAGCCTGGGGGCTTCTTCCTACGAGCAGTACTTC. Residues: CASSLGASSYEQYF. This chain links TRBV27 with TRBJ2-7, with D perhaps TRBD1 (6 bases). This CDR3 comprises 14 residues. Trimming removed 6 bases at V and 1 base at J, with 13 bases between. The germline CDR1 and CDR2 sequences are MNHEY and SMNVEV (reference sequence).